Shown below are 12 T cell receptor beta chains from a single sample sequenced in a study of shared clonotypes between healthy human individuals. The method was immunoSEQ multiplex PCR; TCRdb's version includes in-frame clones alone and lacks a portion of them. The data contain about 2.4 million clones, just over 90% of them singletons. Source material: naive CD4+ T cells sorted from blood. The subset: CD45RA+ positively selected. Receptors originate from a man between 18 and 29 years old in good health.

With regard to this clone: The sample has other DNA sequences that encode this CDR3 too. V gene TRBV6-1 combines with J gene TRBJ2-7; 7 bases are a match to TRBD1. The germline V gene encodes CDR1 MNHNS and CDR2 SASEGT. After removal of 1 base from V and 1 base from J, the junction contained 4 bases not matched to a gene. This CDR3 spans 15 amino acids. In DNA form, the CDR3 reads TGTGCCAGCAGTGAAGTACCGGGACAGTCCTACGAGCAGTACTTC. As protein: CASSEVPGQSYEQYF.

A few counts support this clone. The genes are TRBV10-1 and TRBJ1-5; possibly TRBD1 for D (6 bases). The germline V gene has CDR1 WNHNN and CDR2 SYGVQD (reference sequence). V was cut by 5 bases and J by 5 bases, with 13 bases left in between. The CDR3 loop spans 14 amino acids. The CDR3 reads CASSTGAVDQPQHF. CDR3 nucleotides: TGCGCCAGCAGTACGGGGGCCGTAGATCAGCCCCAGCATTTT.

The rearrangement uses TRBV5-4 and TRBJ2-1; TRBD1 matches at 9 bases. After removal of 0 bases from V and 2 bases from J, the junction contained 3 bases not matched to a gene. CDR3 size: 16 residues. Germline V CDR1 and CDR2: SGHNT, YYREEE (reference sequence). The CDR3 here is CASSLDGQGPYNEQFF. In DNA form, the CDR3 reads TGTGCCAGCAGCTTGGACGGACAGGGGCCCTACAATGAGCAGTTCTTC.

V is TRBV27 and J is TRBJ2-3; 7 positions agree with TRBD2. The CDR3 covers 14 residues. The V and J ends lost 4 bases and 6 bases, in that order; junction bases with no gene match: 7. Germline V gives CDR1 MNHEY, CDR2 SMNVEV (reference sequence). Here the CDR3 reads CASSSWREFDTQYF. CDR3 DNA sequence: TGTGCCAGCAGTTCTTGGCGGGAGTTCGATACGCAGTATTTT.

V and J are TRBV28 and TRBJ2-7; D unclear. Germline CDR1 reads MDHEN; CDR2 reads SYDVKM. V lost 10 bases to trimming and J lost 3 bases, with 19 bases between them. The CDR3 loop spans 14 amino acids. The CDR3 DNA sequence: TGTGCCACCACGGGCCCAGCCACCCGCTACGAGCAGTACTTC. Its translation is CATTGPATRYEQYF.

The chain couples TRBV6-6 to TRBJ2-3, with D possibly matching TRBD1 (6 bases). Looked up from germline, CDR1 is MNHNY and CDR2 is SVGAGI (reference sequence). V gave up 4 bases and J gave up 2 bases, with 13 bases separating them. The CDR3 extends over 15 amino acids. The CDR3 sequence: CASSLQGLPTDTQYF. The DNA for the CDR3 is TGTGCCAGCAGTTTACAGGGCCTTCCCACAGATACGCAGTATTTT.

The chain recombines TRBV10-3 with TRBJ2-7; D gene unclear. CDR1 and CDR2 from the germline V gene are ENHRY and SYGVKD. This CDR3 spans 15 amino acids. Trimming cost V 0 bases and J 1 base, with 10 bases left between them. Here the CDR3 DNA reads TGTGCCATCAGTGAGTCGAGCATCGTATCCTACGAGCAGTACTTC. Its protein is CAISESSIVSYEQYF.

On this clone itself: Other DNA sequences in the sample encode the same CDR3. This chain links TRBV5-1 with TRBJ2-7; 9 bases are shared with TRBD1. Trimming removed 3 bases from V and 3 bases from J; junction bases left unmatched: 1. The CDR3 sequence is 13 residues long. Per germline, CDR1 SGHRS and CDR2 YFSETQ. The CDR3 sequence is CASSWTGDYEQYF. The CDR3 region has the DNA TGCGCCAGCAGCTGGACAGGGGACTACGAGCAGTACTTC.

A note on this clone: The same CDR3 is also encoded by other DNA sequences in this sample. J is TRBJ1-1 and V is TRBV28; D not certain. The CDR3 consists of 12 residues. Between the trimmed V and J ends, which lost 6 bases and 0 bases, there was a span of 5 bases. Germline V gives CDR1 MDHEN, CDR2 SYDVKM. As DNA, the CDR3 is TGTGCCAGCAGCTCAGTGAACACTGAAGCTTTCTTT. Translated: CASSSVNTEAFF. The full variable domain, its missing parts supplied by reference TRBV28 and TRBJ1-1, is DVKVTQSSRYLVKRTGEKVFLECVQDMDHENMFWYRQDPGLGLRLIYFSYDVKMKEKGDIPEGYSVSREKKERFSLILESASTNQTSMYLCASSSVNTEAFFGQGTRLTVV.

This chain uses TRBV28 with TRBJ1-1; TRBD1 is a possible D gene (5 bases). This CDR3 has 12 amino acids. Germline V gene lookup returns CDR1 MDHEN and CDR2 SYDVKM. V shed 2 bases and J shed 12 bases, with 13 bases lying between them. The CDR3 region has the DNA TGTGCCAGCAGTTTACCGGACAAACCCACTTTCTTT. It encodes CASSLPDKPTFF.

This clone was observed a single time. The V gene is TRBV19, the J gene TRBJ1-6; 7 positions agree with TRBD1. Germline CDR1 LNHDA, CDR2 SQIVND (reference sequence). The CDR3 runs to 15 residues. Losses at the gene ends were 6 bases for V and 8 bases for J; bases not matched to a gene: 10. The CDR3: CASSEIGTVHSPLHF. CDR3 DNA: TGTGCCAGTAGCGAGATAGGGACAGTGCATTCACCCCTCCACTTT.

This clone has only one observation. The V call is TRBV7-2, the J call TRBJ1-4, with D unresolved. This CDR3 spans 13 amino acids. The V end was cut by 5 bases, the J end by 14 bases, with 18 bases between. Germline CDR1 reads SGHTA; CDR2 reads FQGNSA. CDR3 nucleotide sequence: TGTGCCAGCAGCCGGGATTTTGGGAGTTCTCTGTTTTTT. Translated, it gives CASSRDFGSSLFF.